One and the same sample provided the 3 T cell receptor beta chains below, sequenced in a study of cytomegalovirus exposure and HLA in healthy donors. Researchers ran the PCR with 60 Vbeta and 13 Jbeta primers. Assay: immunoSEQ multiplex PCR; the TCRdb copy retains only in-frame clones and omits some. The sample holds approximately 160,000 clones, 68% seen once. The sequenced material came from PBMCs. All receptors come from a woman aged 40 to 50 in good health and CMV-seropositive.

The genes are TRBV19 and TRBJ2-5, with D perhaps matching TRBD2 (6 bases). Trimming removed 3 bases at V and 5 bases at J, with 16 bases between. CDR3 length: 15 residues. The germline gives CDR1 LNHDA, CDR2 SQIVND (reference sequence). The CDR3 here is CASSMTGLLEETQYF. The CDR3 nucleotides read TGTGCCAGTAGTATGACGGGACTCCTAGAGGAGACCCAGTACTTC.

The DNA for the CDR3 is TGTGCCAGCAGTGATCCAACAGGGTTCGGTCACGAGCAGTACTTC. It yields the protein CASSDPTGFGHEQYF. The J gene is TRBJ2-7, the V gene TRBV25-1; perhaps TRBD1 as D (6 bases). Trimming cost V 3 bases and J 5 bases, with 17 bases left between them. This CDR3 has 15 amino acids. Per germline, CDR1 MGHDK and CDR2 SYGVNS.

The chain has TRBV6-6 and TRBJ1-1; D is unclear. The CDR3 totals 15 residues. Germline-derived CDR1 and CDR2 are MNHNY and SVGAGI (reference sequence). Trimming took 2 bases from V and 0 from J, leaving 10 bases between them. CDR3 amino acids: CASSYEEQMNTEAFF. The CDR3 DNA reads TGTGCCAGCAGTTACGAAGAACAGATGAACACTGAAGCTTTCTTT.